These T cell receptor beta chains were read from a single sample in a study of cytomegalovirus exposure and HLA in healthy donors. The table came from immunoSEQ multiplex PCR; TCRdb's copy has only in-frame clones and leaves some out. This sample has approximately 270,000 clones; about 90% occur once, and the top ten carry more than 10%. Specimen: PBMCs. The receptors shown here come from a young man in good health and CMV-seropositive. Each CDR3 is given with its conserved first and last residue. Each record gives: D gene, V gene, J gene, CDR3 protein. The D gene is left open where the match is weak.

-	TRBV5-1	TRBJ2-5	CASSLTHRGRAQETQYF
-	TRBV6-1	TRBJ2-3	CASTVVADTDTQYF
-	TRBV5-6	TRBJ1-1	CASSGYTEAFF
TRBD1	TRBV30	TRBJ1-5	CAWSVDRDDQPQHF
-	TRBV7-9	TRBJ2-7	CASSLAGPSNEQYF
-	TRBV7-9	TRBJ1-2	CASSLGGAMKGGYTF
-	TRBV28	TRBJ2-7	CATLIRAGTYEQYF
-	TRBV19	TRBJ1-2	CASSPRTPGGGYTF
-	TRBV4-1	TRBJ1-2	CASSRGDNYGYTF
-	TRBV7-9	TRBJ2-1	CASSLVPPSLF
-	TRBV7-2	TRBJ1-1	CASSLGASPAEAFF
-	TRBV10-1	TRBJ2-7	CASSPDVPSSYEQYF
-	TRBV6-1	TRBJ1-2	CASSEKGRGDGYTF
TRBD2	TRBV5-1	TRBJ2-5	CASSSSGTSGTLQETQYF
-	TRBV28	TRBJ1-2	CASGTPGSVDTF
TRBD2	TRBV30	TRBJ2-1	CAWTRPGLAIDEQFF
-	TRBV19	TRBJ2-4	CASSRRSSGNIQYF
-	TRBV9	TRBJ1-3	CASSVVEGNTIYF
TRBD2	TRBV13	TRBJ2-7	CASSTAHTLAGDSYEQYF
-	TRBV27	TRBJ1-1	CASSPTGNTEAFF
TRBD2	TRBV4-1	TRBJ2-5	CASSQTGLAALQETQYF
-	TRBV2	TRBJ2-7	CASRMDLASAQYF
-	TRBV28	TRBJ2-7	CASSLSSYEQYF
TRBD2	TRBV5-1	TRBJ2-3	CASSFQPGTSGRWDTQYF
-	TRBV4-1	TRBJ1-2	CASSQDPGNYGYTF
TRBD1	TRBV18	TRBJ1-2	CASSPPGTGGNYGYTF
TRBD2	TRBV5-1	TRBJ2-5	CASSLGTSGRVQETQYF
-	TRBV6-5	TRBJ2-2	CASSYWFTGELFF
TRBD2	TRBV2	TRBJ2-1	CASSSGRGSYNEQFF